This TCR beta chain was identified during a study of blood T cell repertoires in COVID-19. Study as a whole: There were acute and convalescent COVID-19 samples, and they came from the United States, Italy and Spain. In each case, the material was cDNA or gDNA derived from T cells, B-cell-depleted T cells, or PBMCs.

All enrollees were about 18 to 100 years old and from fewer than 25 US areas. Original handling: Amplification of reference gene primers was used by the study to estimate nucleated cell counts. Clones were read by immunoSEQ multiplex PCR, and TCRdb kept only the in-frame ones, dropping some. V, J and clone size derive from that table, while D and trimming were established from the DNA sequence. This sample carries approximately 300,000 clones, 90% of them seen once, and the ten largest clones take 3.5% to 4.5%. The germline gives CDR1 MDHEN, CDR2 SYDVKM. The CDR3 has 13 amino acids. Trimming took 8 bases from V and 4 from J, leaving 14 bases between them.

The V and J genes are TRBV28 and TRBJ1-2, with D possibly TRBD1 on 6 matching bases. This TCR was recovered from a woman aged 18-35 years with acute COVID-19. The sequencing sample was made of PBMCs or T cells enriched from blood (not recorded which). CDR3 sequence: CASRTGRGYGYTF. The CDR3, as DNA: TGTGCCAGCCGAACAGGGCGCGGCTATGGCTACACCTTC.